These T cell receptor beta chains were read from a single sample in a study of blood T cell repertoires in COVID-19. Some clones are missing from TCRdb's copy, which holds only in-frame ones; the method was immunoSEQ multiplex PCR. The table records approximately 250,000 clones, roughly 81% of them present only once. The sequenced sample was peripheral blood. The receptors shown here come from a man aged 40-50 years with acute or convalescent COVID-19. Both conserved end residues are part of each CDR3. Each record gives: V gene, clone size, CDR3 protein. Clone size, where shown, is once, few, many, or a class for clones that have expanded.

V: TRBV12-3/TRBV12-4; size: NA; CDR3: CASSSVPSEQYF
V: TRBV5-1; size: NA; CDR3: CASRIGQGWTEAFF
V: TRBV28; size: NA; CDR3: CASSLGGTGDEKLFF
V: TRBV5-1; size: NA; CDR3: CASTIDNPNTGELFF
V: TRBV19; size: NA; CDR3: CASSLREGTEAFF
V: TRBV5-1; size: NA; CDR3: CASSLEGTSSYNEQFF
V: TRBV2; size: NA; CDR3: CASSTHRDQPQHF
V: TRBV7-8; size: NA; CDR3: CASSFAGTGFQPQHF
V: TRBV5-6; size: NA; CDR3: CASSFHRAGGGYTF
V: TRBV30; size: NA; CDR3: CAWTPGQSNYGYTF
V: TRBV10-2; size: NA; CDR3: CASSQTDTQYF
V: TRBV29-1; size: NA; CDR3: CSVGTGGSSTDTQYF
V: TRBV3-1/TRBV3-2; size: NA; CDR3: CASSQNPGTTGNTIYF
V: TRBV9; size: NA; CDR3: CASSATGGLATGANVLTF
V: TRBV12-2; size: NA; CDR3: CASRLGGLAGRTDTQYF
V: TRBV7-8; size: NA; CDR3: CASSAQGSVGLGNQPQHF
V: TRBV4-1; size: once; CDR3: CASSQADRGDYGYTF
V: TRBV12-2; size: once; CDR3: CASRAPPPGQEDTDTQYF
V: TRBV29-1; size: NA; CDR3: CSARGGTTWAYNEQFF
V: TRBV19; size: NA; CDR3: CASSEQGGVNYGYTF
V: TRBV10-1; size: NA; CDR3: CASSQETGVNTEAFF
V: TRBV2; size: NA; CDR3: CASSWTEVAGELFF
V: TRBV28; size: few; CDR3: CACKSGLRGANQPQHF
V: TRBV24-1; size: NA; CDR3: CATSDGGPNQPQHF
V: TRBV5-1; size: NA; CDR3: CASSSTDTGELFF
V: TRBV7-3; size: NA; CDR3: CASSPRDMSTEQYF
V: TRBV27; size: NA; CDR3: CASRWTGENTEAFF
V: TRBV6-5; size: NA; CDR3: CASRPLKTGNTEAFF
V: TRBV19; size: NA; CDR3: CASSIGGPEAFF
V: TRBV6-2/TRBV6-3; size: NA; CDR3: CASSMSGYEQYF
V: TRBV30; size: NA; CDR3: CAWTLNSYNEQFF
V: TRBV5-6; size: NA; CDR3: CASSFYLSSYEQYF